Listed below are T cell receptor beta chains from one sample, sequenced in a study of blood T cell repertoires in COVID-19. Some clones are missing from TCRdb's copy, which holds only in-frame ones; the method was immunoSEQ multiplex PCR. This sample yields about 410,000 clones, of which over 75% are seen a single time; approximately 1.5% belongs to the top ten. What was sequenced was peripheral blood. These receptors were taken from a woman in her thirties or forties with COVID-19, enrolled during active disease. Both conserved end residues are part of each CDR3. D genes are given only for firm matches. A row's size may be missing; if present it is once, few, many or a size class.

cdr3_nt: TGCGCCAGCAGCCCCCGGGACAGAGCCAATTCACCCCTCCACTTT
cdr3_aa: CASSPRDRANSPLHF
d_call: TRBD1
j_call: TRBJ1-6
clone_size: NA
v_call: TRBV5-1

cdr3_nt: TGTGCCAGCAGCTCCCGGACATTTGAAGCTTTCTTT
cdr3_aa: CASSSRTFEAFF
d_call: NA
j_call: TRBJ1-1
clone_size: NA
v_call: TRBV7-9

cdr3_nt: TGTGCCAGCAGTTTCAACACTAGGACCTACAATGAGCAGTTCTTC
cdr3_aa: CASSFNTRTYNEQFF
d_call: NA
j_call: TRBJ2-1
clone_size: NA
v_call: TRBV27

cdr3_nt: TGTGCCAGCAGTCCCCACTCCTACAATGAGCAGTTCTTC
cdr3_aa: CASSPHSYNEQFF
d_call: NA
j_call: TRBJ2-1
clone_size: NA
v_call: TRBV27

cdr3_nt: TGTGCCAGCAGCCAGCCGGGACAGGGCCTAACCGAGCAGTACTTC
cdr3_aa: CASSQPGQGLTEQYF
d_call: TRBD1
j_call: TRBJ2-7
clone_size: NA
v_call: TRBV4-2

cdr3_nt: TGTGCCAGCAGCTCGATCCGACAGGGAGGCTCTCAGCCCCAGCATTTT
cdr3_aa: CASSSIRQGGSQPQHF
d_call: TRBD1
j_call: TRBJ1-5
clone_size: NA
v_call: TRBV7-2

cdr3_nt: TGTGCCAGTAGTATCCGAGGCGTCAATGAGCAGTTCTTC
cdr3_aa: CASSIRGVNEQFF
d_call: NA
j_call: TRBJ2-1
clone_size: NA
v_call: TRBV19

cdr3_nt: TGTGCCAGCAGTTTATCGGGCACCAACTATGGCTACACCTTC
cdr3_aa: CASSLSGTNYGYTF
d_call: NA
j_call: TRBJ1-2
clone_size: NA
v_call: TRBV27

cdr3_nt: TGTGCCAGCAGCTTTACGGAGGGACGGAGAAACACCATATATTTT
cdr3_aa: CASSFTEGRRNTIYF
d_call: NA
j_call: TRBJ1-3
clone_size: NA
v_call: TRBV7-2

cdr3_nt: TGTGCCAGCAGCCCATTGACTAGTTACAATGAGCAGTTCTTC
cdr3_aa: CASSPLTSYNEQFF
d_call: NA
j_call: TRBJ2-1
clone_size: NA
v_call: TRBV9

cdr3_nt: TGTGCCAGTAGTTCGGACAGGGAGAATCAGCCCCAGCATTTT
cdr3_aa: CASSSDRENQPQHF
d_call: TRBD1
j_call: TRBJ1-5
clone_size: NA
v_call: TRBV19

cdr3_nt: TGTGCCACCAGCAGAGCGGGAGGGGAAGGCTCTGGGGCCAACGTCCTGACTTTC
cdr3_aa: CATSRAGGEGSGANVLTF
d_call: TRBD2
j_call: TRBJ2-6
clone_size: once
v_call: TRBV15

cdr3_nt: TGTGCCAGCAGAGGCCGGGATGAGCAGTTCTTC
cdr3_aa: CASRGRDEQFF
d_call: NA
j_call: TRBJ2-1
clone_size: NA
v_call: TRBV6-5

cdr3_nt: TGTGCCAGCAGCCCCCTGGGGGGGGCTGTCACCGGGGAGCTGTTTTTT
cdr3_aa: CASSPLGGAVTGELFF
d_call: NA
j_call: TRBJ2-2
clone_size: NA
v_call: TRBV7-2

cdr3_nt: TGTGCCAGCAGCCCGACAGGGGGATATCCAGATACGCAGTATTTT
cdr3_aa: CASSPTGGYPDTQYF
d_call: TRBD1
j_call: TRBJ2-3
clone_size: NA
v_call: TRBV11-2

cdr3_nt: TGCAGCGTCGGGATCCGGGACTCCCGTGAACTGTTTTTT
cdr3_aa: CSVGIRDSRELFF
d_call: NA
j_call: TRBJ1-4
clone_size: NA
v_call: TRBV29-1

cdr3_nt: TGCGCCAGCAGCTATGGACAGGGCGGGGGAACTGAAGCTTTCTTT
cdr3_aa: CASSYGQGGGTEAFF
d_call: TRBD1
j_call: TRBJ1-1
clone_size: NA
v_call: TRBV5-1

cdr3_nt: TGTGCCAGCAGTTACTCGAAATTGAATAGAGAGCAGTTCTTC
cdr3_aa: CASSYSKLNREQFF
d_call: NA
j_call: TRBJ2-1
clone_size: NA
v_call: TRBV6-5

cdr3_nt: TGTGCCAGCAGCTGGAGGGCGGGAGGCCCCGGACAGCCCCAGCATTTT
cdr3_aa: CASSWRAGGPGQPQHF
d_call: NA
j_call: TRBJ1-5
clone_size: NA
v_call: TRBV5-6

cdr3_nt: TGTGCCAGTAGTATAGTAGGGACAGGGGAAGAGACCCAGTACTTC
cdr3_aa: CASSIVGTGEETQYF
d_call: TRBD1
j_call: TRBJ2-5
clone_size: NA
v_call: TRBV19

cdr3_nt: TGCGCCAGCAGCCGGGACATAGATTCGGGAAACTATGGCTACACCTTC
cdr3_aa: CASSRDIDSGNYGYTF
d_call: NA
j_call: TRBJ1-2
clone_size: NA
v_call: TRBV5-1

cdr3_nt: TGTGCCAGCAGCGCTGGACAGGGGAACTATGGCTACACCTTC
cdr3_aa: CASSAGQGNYGYTF
d_call: TRBD1
j_call: TRBJ1-2
clone_size: NA
v_call: TRBV9

cdr3_nt: TGCGCCAGCAGCCAAGACCTGGAACAGGCCTACGAGCAGTACTTC
cdr3_aa: CASSQDLEQAYEQYF
d_call: NA
j_call: TRBJ2-7
clone_size: NA
v_call: TRBV4-3

cdr3_nt: TGTGCCAGCAGCTTAGCGTGGACAGGGACCAATTCACCCCTCCACTTT
cdr3_aa: CASSLAWTGTNSPLHF
d_call: TRBD1
j_call: TRBJ1-6
clone_size: NA
v_call: TRBV7-2

cdr3_nt: TGCGCCAGCCGCGTGGGGCGGCCAAATGAGCAGTTCTTC
cdr3_aa: CASRVGRPNEQFF
d_call: NA
j_call: TRBJ2-1
clone_size: NA
v_call: TRBV5-1

cdr3_nt: TGTGCCAGCAGTCCCCGGGACAGGGGATTTTCCTACAATGAGCAGTTCTTC
cdr3_aa: CASSPRDRGFSYNEQFF
d_call: TRBD1
j_call: TRBJ2-1
clone_size: NA
v_call: TRBV27

cdr3_nt: TGTGCCAGCAGTGACACCCGGGACAGGGGACCTCGGAAACTGTTTTTT
cdr3_aa: CASSDTRDRGPRKLFF
d_call: TRBD1
j_call: TRBJ1-4
clone_size: NA
v_call: TRBV25-1

cdr3_nt: TGCGCCAGCAAGGCGGGTACCGCCTACAATGAGCAGTTCTTC
cdr3_aa: CASKAGTAYNEQFF
d_call: NA
j_call: TRBJ2-1
clone_size: NA
v_call: TRBV5-1

cdr3_nt: TGTGCCAGCAGCACACTGACAGGGGTGAGCTCCTACAATGAGCAGTTCTTC
cdr3_aa: CASSTLTGVSSYNEQFF
d_call: TRBD1
j_call: TRBJ2-1
clone_size: few
v_call: TRBV11-2

cdr3_nt: TGTGCCAGCAGGGGATACAGGGTTGCTCGCTCACCCCTCCACTTT
cdr3_aa: CASRGYRVARSPLHF
d_call: NA
j_call: TRBJ1-6
clone_size: NA
v_call: TRBV6-5

cdr3_nt: TGTGCCAGCAGCCTAGGACAGGGAAGCTATGGCTACACCTTC
cdr3_aa: CASSLGQGSYGYTF
d_call: TRBD1
j_call: TRBJ1-2
clone_size: NA
v_call: TRBV28

cdr3_nt: TGTGCCAGCACCAGAACGGAGCGATCACCCCTCCACTTT
cdr3_aa: CASTRTERSPLHF
d_call: NA
j_call: TRBJ1-6
clone_size: few
v_call: TRBV7-8

cdr3_nt: TGTGCCAGCAGTTTTGTCGACAACTCCTACGAGCAGTACTTC
cdr3_aa: CASSFVDNSYEQYF
d_call: NA
j_call: TRBJ2-7
clone_size: NA
v_call: TRBV28